This passage covers 17 T cell receptor beta chains from one sample sequenced in a study of shared clonotypes between healthy human individuals. Some clones are missing from TCRdb's copy, which holds only in-frame ones; the method was immunoSEQ multiplex PCR. Of about 1 million clones in the sample, roughly 80% were seen once. Sequenced: memory CD4+ T cells sorted from blood. Described subset: CD45RA-negative fraction. The receptors were sampled from a young man in good health.

The genes are TRBV19 and TRBJ1-2, with D unresolved. Germline V gene sequence: CDR1 LNHDA, CDR2 SQIVND (reference sequence). This CDR3 has 13 amino acids. Trimming stripped 3 bases from V and 3 bases from J, with 8 bases between. CDR3 sequence: CASSISTDYGYTF. The DNA for the CDR3 is TGTGCCAGTAGTATTAGCACAGACTATGGCTACACCTTC.

This chain's CDR3 is CASRPTLTPSYEQYF. In DNA, the CDR3 is TGTGCCAGCCGCCCGACGTTGACTCCCTCCTACGAGCAGTACTTC. The chain links TRBV6-1 to TRBJ2-7; D is unclear. V was shortened by 8 bases and J by 0 bases, with 17 bases between the two germline ends. Germline V gene sequence: CDR1 MNHNS, CDR2 SASEGT. The CDR3 sequence is 15 residues long.

The chain recombines TRBV5-4 with TRBJ1-2; a possible D gene is TRBD1 (5 bases). Germline CDR1 reads SGHNT; CDR2 reads YYREEE (reference sequence). CDR3 length equals 15 residues. Trimming shortened V by 0 bases and J by 4 bases, and 13 bases separated the two germline ends. Here the CDR3 reads CASSLGGRSGYGYTF. The CDR3 nucleotides read TGTGCCAGCAGCTTGGGGGGCCGGTCGGGCTATGGCTACACCTTC.

The CDR3 sequence: CASSLDALNSPLHF. CDR3 DNA sequence: TGTGCCAGCAGCTTAGATGCGCTCAATTCACCCCTCCACTTT. The chain uses TRBV11-2 and TRBJ1-6; no definite D call. Trimming took 0 bases from V and 7 from J, leaving 7 bases between them. In germline, CDR1 is SGHAT, CDR2 FQNNGV. CDR3 length: 14 amino acids.

This clone came up once. The V call is TRBV10-3, the J call TRBJ2-2; D is ambiguous. This CDR3 is built from 15 residues. Germline values: CDR1 ENHRY, CDR2 SYGVKD. The V end lost 4 bases, the J end lost 4 bases, and 13 bases lay between the germline ends. Here the CDR3 reads CAISGTPQGTGELFF. The CDR3 region has the DNA TGTGCCATCAGTGGGACCCCGCAAGGCACCGGGGAGCTGTTTTTT.

This clone was seen once. The J gene is TRBJ2-4, the V gene TRBV5-1, with 7 nucleotides matching TRBD1. The V segment lost 4 bases and the J segment 9 bases; nucleotides outside the gene matches: 10. Germline lookup yields CDR1 SGHRS and CDR2 YFSETQ. CDR3 length: 14 amino acids. In DNA, the CDR3 is TGCGCCAGCAGCCAGGGACAGTCCCAGGGCATTCAGTACTTC. Residues: CASSQGQSQGIQYF.

V is TRBV21-1 and J is TRBJ2-7. TRBV21-1 is a pseudogene locus. The CDR3 is 16 amino acids. CDR3 nucleotides: TGTGCCAGCAGCAAAGAAGGCGGGCAGGGAGCCTACGAGCAGTACTTC. It yields the protein CASSKEGGQGAYEQYF.

The chain uses TRBV28 and TRBJ1-5, with 9 bases that match TRBD1. Trimming took 6 bases from V and 1 from J; bases not matched to a gene: 10. The CDR3 sequence is 17 residues long. CDR1 is MDHEN, CDR2 SYDVKM, per germline. CDR3 protein: CASSPGQGKGSNQPQHF. CDR3 bases: TGTGCCAGCAGCCCGGGACAGGGCAAAGGGAGCAATCAGCCCCAGCATTTT.

This sequence joins TRBV9 and TRBJ2-5; the D gene is possibly TRBD1 (5 bases). Germline-derived CDR1 and CDR2 are SGDLS and YYNGEE. The CDR3 spans 17 residues. V was clipped by 0 bases and J by 5 bases, with 20 bases between them. The CDR3 nucleotides read TGTGCCAGCAGCGTAGGGGCAAGTGACCAGGGTCATGAGACCCAGTACTTC. Its translation: CASSVGASDQGHETQYF.

The chain recombines TRBV4-1 with TRBJ2-5; 10 positions agree with TRBD1. The J call may not be correct, given that the DNA end is closer to TRBJ2-7. There are 15 residues in the CDR3. Per germline, CDR1 MGHRA and CDR2 YSYEKL. The CDR3 DNA follows: TGCGCCAGCAGCCCCGGACAGGGGGTAAGGTACGAGCAGTACTTC. Its protein product is CASSPGQGVRYEQYF.

J is TRBJ2-7 and V is TRBV5-5, with 12 bases lining up with TRBD2. The CDR3 consists of 14 residues. Germline V gene lookup returns CDR1 SGHKS and CDR2 YYEKEE (reference sequence). The V segment lost 4 bases and the J segment 4 bases; nucleotides outside the gene matches: 3. The DNA for the CDR3 is TGTGCCAGCAGCGGGGGACTAGCGGGTTACGAGCAGTACTTC. Amino acids: CASSGGLAGYEQYF.

V and J are TRBV10-3 and TRBJ2-7, with TRBD2 matching 7 bases. V lost 8 bases, J lost 2 bases, and 3 bases stayed unmatched. This CDR3 contains 12 residues. The germline V gene encodes CDR1 ENHRY and CDR2 SYGVKD. Here the CDR3 DNA reads TGTGCCATCGCTACTAGCGCCTACGAGCAGTACTTC. It is translated as CAIATSAYEQYF.

The chain carries TRBV5-4 and TRBJ1-2; TRBD1 might be the D (6 bases). The CDR3 sequence is 14 residues long. V dropped 4 bases and J dropped 4 bases, with 14 bases sitting between them. The germline V gene encodes CDR1 SGHNT and CDR2 YYREEE (reference sequence). CDR3 sequence: CASSLQGSSYGYTF. DNA for the CDR3: TGTGCCAGCAGCCTACAGGGTTCAAGCTATGGCTACACCTTC. Combining the CDR3 with reference TRBV5-4 and TRBJ1-2 gives the whole variable domain ETGVTQSPTHLIKTRGQQVTLRCSSQSGHNTVSWYQQALGQGPQFIFQYYREEENGRGNFPPRFSGLQFPNYSSELNVNALELDDSALYLCASSLQGSSYGYTFGSGTRLTVV.

The chain links TRBV4-2 to TRBJ2-5; 13 bases line up with TRBD2. There are 19 residues in the CDR3. Germline V gene lookup returns CDR1 LGHNA and CDR2 YNFKEQ. Trimming at V came to 0 bases and at J to 5 bases, leaving 12 bases not matched to a gene. CDR3 nucleotide sequence: TGTGCCAGCAGCCAAGAATGGGGAACTAGCGGGAGGGCCGCGGAGACCCAGTACTTC. It codes for CASSQEWGTSGRAAETQYF.

V gene TRBV5-6 combines with J gene TRBJ2-2, with TRBD1 identical over 7 bases. V shed 0 bases and J 7 bases; nucleotides not matched to a gene: 0. Germline assignment: CDR1 SGHDT and CDR2 YYEEEE. CDR3 length: 13 residues. CDR3 nucleotide sequence: TGTGCCAGCAGCTTGGGGGACAGCGGGGAGCTGTTTTTT. Translation gives CASSLGDSGELFF.

A few counts support this clone. The V gene is TRBV10-3, the J gene TRBJ2-7; D is unresolved. V was clipped by 6 bases and J by 3 bases, with 12 bases between them. This CDR3 is 13 amino acids long. Germline V gives CDR1 ENHRY, CDR2 SYGVKD. CDR3 region: CAIRTNLNYEQYF. The CDR3 coding sequence is TGTGCCATCAGAACAAACCTCAACTACGAGCAGTACTTC.

This chain uses TRBV9 with TRBJ2-1; TRBD2 matches at 10 bases. The J segment lost 7 bases and the V segment lost 4 bases, leaving 11 bases of the junction unmatched. Germline CDR1 SGDLS, CDR2 YYNGEE. The CDR3 runs 16 residues. DNA of the CDR3: TGTGCCAGCAGCTTCTTCCTAGCGGGAGAAAGGAATGAGCAGTTCTTC. Translating it yields CASSFFLAGERNEQFF.